This T cell receptor beta chain was sequenced in a study of blood T cells in healthy people across ages. For the second PCR, which ran for about 6 to 12 cycles, a sample-barcoded 5' primer and a J-beta primer mix were used. TCRdb reprocessed the 5' RACE reads with MiXCR, giving one entry per CDR3 protein. The sample records hundreds of thousands of distinct CDR3 sequences, approximately 21% being singletons. General observations from the study: The diversity estimates, figures obtained from one million T cells, were considered underestimates.

The V end lost 6 bases, the J end lost 0 bases, and 23 bases lay between the germline ends. CDR1 and CDR2 (germline): DFQATT, SNEGSKA (reference sequence). This CDR3 region has 17 residues. Around 9.5 milliliters of peripheral blood were drawn from each donor. Turning to this clonotype: Its target is not known.

The TCR was taken from a man between 65 and 85 years old in good health. Sequencing was performed on blood. The V and J genes are TRBV20-1 and TRBJ1-1, with no clear D. The CDR3 bases are TGCAGTGCCCCCCCGGCGGAAGGGCGAAGCATGAACACTGAAGCTTTCTTT. Protein: CSAPPAEGRSMNTEAFF.